The rows below give T cell receptor beta chains drawn from one sample of a study of blood T cell repertoires in COVID-19. This table comes from immunoSEQ multiplex PCR, and its TCRdb copy is limited to in-frame clones, with some not included. The table includes 250,000 to 350,000 clones, approximately 84% detected once. The specimen sequenced was peripheral blood. All receptors come from a human donor with COVID-19, enrolled during active disease. The donor label of this sample is uncertain. The CDR3 runs from the conserved cysteine through the conserved F or W. Each record gives: clone size, CDR3 length, D gene, J gene, V gene, CDR3 DNA, CDR3 protein. A D gene is named only where the DNA matches it firmly. Clone size is stated in some rows and not others, as once, few, many or a class when expanded.

>NA|12|NA|TRBJ1-2|TRBV6-5
TGTGCCAGCAGTTCACAGGGTGGCGGCTACACCTTC
CASSSQGGGYTF
>NA|14|NA|TRBJ2-7|TRBV3-1/TRBV3-2
TGTGCCAGCAGCCAAGGGAGGGCCTCCTACGAGCAGTACTTC
CASSQGRASYEQYF
>NA|13|NA|TRBJ1-1|TRBV29-1
TGCAGCGTTGAGGCTCGCATGGACACTGAAGCTTTCTTT
CSVEARMDTEAFF
>NA|16|NA|TRBJ2-5|TRBV16
TGTGCCAGCAGCCCAACCGAGAGGGGAGGCGAGGAGACCCAGTACTTC
CASSPTERGGEETQYF
>NA|17|NA|TRBJ1-1|TRBV9
TGTGCCAGCAGCGTAGTGGGAGCCCAGGGGAGGAACACTGAAGCTTTCTTT
CASSVVGAQGRNTEAFF
>NA|15|NA|TRBJ1-2|TRBV9
TGTGCCAGCAGCGTAATAACAGCCCGTGACTATGGCTACACCTTC
CASSVITARDYGYTF
>once|14|NA|TRBJ1-6|TRBV27
TGTGCCAGCACCCTAGGGGGTAGGGATTCACCCCTCCACTTT
CASTLGGRDSPLHF
>NA|16|TRBD2|TRBJ2-7|TRBV7-2
TGTGCCAGCAGCTTAGCAGCTGCGGGACTATACTACGAGCAGTACTTC
CASSLAAAGLYYEQYF
>NA|11|NA|TRBJ2-1|TRBV20-1
TGCAGGATCACCGACGGGAATGAGCAGTTCTTC
CRITDGNEQFF
>NA|19|NA|TRBJ1-3|TRBV27
TGTGCCAGCAGTTTATCCCCCCCCGCGGCCAGGGGCCTTGGAAACACCATATATTTT
CASSLSPPAARGLGNTIYF
>NA|14|TRBD1|TRBJ2-3|TRBV10-2
TGCGCCAGCAGTGAGACAGGGGGCAGAGATACGCAGTATTTT
CASSETGGRDTQYF
>NA|14|NA|TRBJ1-1|TRBV7-9
TGTGCCAGTAGCGCACAGGGAGGGTCCACTGAAGCTTTCTTT
CASSAQGGSTEAFF
>NA|14|NA|TRBJ1-5|TRBV10-3
TGTGCCATCAGTATTGGGGCAACTAATCAGCCCCAGCATTTT
CAISIGATNQPQHF
>NA|15|NA|TRBJ2-5|TRBV27
TGTGCCAGCAGTCCAGAACAGGGTGGGCAAGAGACCCAGTACTTC
CASSPEQGGQETQYF
>NA|15|TRBD2|TRBJ2-4|TRBV6-5
TGTGCCAGCAGTTACACGGGACTAGCGGGGGACATTCAGTACTTC
CASSYTGLAGDIQYF
>NA|15|NA|TRBJ2-3|TRBV5-1
TGCGCCAGCAGCCAGCGGTTCCAACGCGGGGATACGCAGTATTTT
CASSQRFQRGDTQYF
>NA|16|TRBD1|TRBJ1-2|TRBV6-1
TGTGCCAGCAGTGACCCTGGACAGGGTAAAGTCTATGGCTACACCTTC
CASSDPGQGKVYGYTF
>NA|19|TRBD1|TRBJ1-5|TRBV19
TGTGCCAGTAACCTCATGGGTTCCGGGACAGGGATAGGTGATCAGCCCCAGCATTTT
CASNLMGSGTGIGDQPQHF
>NA|15|TRBD2|TRBJ2-3|TRBV27
TGTGCCAGCAGTGCCGGACTAGCGAACACAGATACGCAGTATTTT
CASSAGLANTDTQYF
>NA|14|NA|TRBJ1-3|TRBV10-3
TGTGCCATCCGGGCGGGGGACTCTGGAAACACCATATATTTT
CAIRAGDSGNTIYF
>NA|13|TRBD1|TRBJ1-3|TRBV28
TGTGCCAGCAGACAGGGGTACGGAAACACCATATATTTT
CASRQGYGNTIYF
>NA|15|TRBD1|TRBJ2-7|TRBV7-2
TGTGCCAGCAGCTCCGGACAGGGTTTGGGAGGCGAGCAGTACTTC
CASSSGQGLGGEQYF
>NA|17|TRBD2|TRBJ2-3|TRBV19
TGTGCCAGTAGGCTCTCCGGGACTAGCGGGTCCACAGATACGCAGTATTTT
CASRLSGTSGSTDTQYF
>few|13|NA|TRBJ2-1|TRBV11-2
TGTGCCAGCAGCTTAGATCTCGCGGTTGAGCAGTTCTTC
CASSLDLAVEQFF
>NA|13|TRBD1|TRBJ1-1|TRBV27
TGTGCCAGCCCGGGACAGCTGAACACTGAAGCTTTCTTT
CASPGQLNTEAFF
>few|17|TRBD2|TRBJ2-2|TRBV19
TGTGCCAGTGGGGCGAGGACTAGCGCCTGGCGGACCGGGGAGCTGTTTTTT
CASGARTSAWRTGELFF
>NA|17|TRBD1|TRBJ1-2|TRBV27
TGTGCCAGCAGTTTATTACAGGGGGGGCCCGGGGGCTATGGCTACACCTTC
CASSLLQGGPGGYGYTF
>NA|16|TRBD1|TRBJ1-1|TRBV6-5
TGTGCCAGCAGTTCCTTTTCCGGGACAGGGGCGACTGAAGCTTTCTTT
CASSSFSGTGATEAFF
>NA|14|NA|TRBJ1-3|TRBV29-1
TGCAGCGTTTCCCACAGGGCCTCTGGAAACACCATATATTTT
CSVSHRASGNTIYF
>NA|15|NA|TRBJ2-2|TRBV6-5
TGTGCCAGCAGTTACGTGGTGGGAGTCACCGGGGAGCTGTTTTTT
CASSYVVGVTGELFF
>NA|14|TRBD1|TRBJ2-5|TRBV5-5
TGTGCCAGCAGCCCGGACAGGGGGCAAGAGACCCAGTACTTC
CASSPDRGQETQYF
>NA|15|TRBD1|TRBJ1-2|TRBV19
TGTGCCAGTAGTATCGGGCGGACAGGGGCCTATGGCTACACCTTC
CASSIGRTGAYGYTF